This T cell receptor beta chain was recovered during a study of healthy donors' naive CD4 and CD8 T cells. Study conclusions and caveats: CDR3 charge plus V and J genes appeared to account for roughly 13% of CD4/CD8 variance. Bulk sequencing left alpha and beta chains unpaired. Reportedly, most V and J gene segments showed naive CD4+ versus CD8+ bias.

On this clonotype itself: Its cognate antigen is unknown.

Naive T cells were sorted: CD4+CD8-CD45RO-CD45RA+ for CD4+, CD8+CD4-CD45RA+CD27bright for CD8+. TCR libraries were built from 500 to 550 ng of total RNA by linear amplification. TCRdb analysed the reads with MiXCR anew, one entry per CDR3 protein. The sample comprises roughly 200,000 distinct CDR3 sequences, about four fifths of which are singletons, and 2% to 2.5% rests with the top ten. The sample consisted of naive CD4+ and CD8+ T cells sorted from blood, pooled from several donors. This sequence originates from a pool of human donors in good health; the sample pools cells from several healthy donors.

Written as DNA, the CDR3 is TGCAGCGTTGAAGGGACAGCCCGATCCTACGAGCAGTACTTC. It yields the protein CSVEGTARSYEQYF. J is TRBJ2-7 and V is TRBV29-1, with D possibly being TRBD1 (6 bases). The CDR3 length is 14 residues. CDR1 SQVTM and CDR2 ANQGSEA come from the germline V gene. The V end lost 1 base, the J end lost 1 base, and 11 bases lay between the germline ends.